These 20 T cell receptor beta chains came from one sample sequenced in a study of beta chain features in type 1 diabetes. The antigens of these receptors remain unknown. Findings of the study overall: Shortening that was moderate but significant affected the TCRB CDR3s of Type 1 diabetes patients in all four CD4+ subsets.

The authors reverse transcribed all of the isolated RNA, so sequencing captured expressed TCRB transcripts. Some clones are missing from TCRdb's copy, which holds only in-frame ones; the method was immunoSEQ multiplex PCR. The sample carries 150,000 to 200,000 clones, approximately 7.8% recorded once. Sequenced: central memory CD4+ T cells from blood. All receptors come from a woman aged 40 to 50 with type 1 diabetes.

This clone has a handful of counts. This rearrangement joins TRBV25-1 to TRBJ1-2; TRBD1 matches at 8 bases. V gave up 2 bases and J gave up 4 bases; unmatched junction bases: 9. The CDR3 runs to 16 residues. Germline loops: CDR1 MGHDK, CDR2 SYGVNS. The CDR3 region is CASSEVLWTGRYGYTF. The DNA for the CDR3 is TGTGCCAGCAGTGAAGTGTTGTGGACAGGGCGCTATGGCTACACCTTC.

This clone turned up a few times. The chain links TRBV5-6 to TRBJ2-3, with 14 positions matching TRBD2. The V segment lost 0 bases and the J segment 1 base; nucleotides outside the gene matches: 1. CDR1 is SGHDT, CDR2 YYEEEE, per germline. CDR3 length equals 17 residues. In DNA form, the CDR3 reads TGTGCCAGCAGCTTGGAGGGACTAGCGGGAGGCACAGATACGCAGTATTTT. Translation gives CASSLEGLAGGTDTQYF. Filled out from reference TRBV5-6 and TRBJ2-3, the complete variable domain reads DAGVTQSPTHLIKTRGQQVTLRCSPKSGHDTVSWYQQALGQGPQFIFQYYEEEERQRGNFPDRFSGHQFPNYSSELNVNALLLGDSALYLCASSLEGLAGGTDTQYFGPGTRLTVL.

This clone appeared once. The V call is TRBV11-2, the J call TRBJ2-1; 8 nucleotides line up with TRBD2. With V trimmed by 0 bases and J by 4 bases, 2 bases remained unmatched. This CDR3 is built from 15 residues. Germline CDR1 is SGHAT and CDR2 is FQNNGV. The CDR3 region is CASSLEGTRYNEQFF. Written as DNA, the CDR3 is TGTGCCAGCAGCTTAGAAGGGACTAGATACAATGAGCAGTTCTTC.

This clone turned up a few times. V usage is TRBV2 and J usage is TRBJ2-5, with 9 nucleotides matching TRBD1. There are 15 residues in the CDR3. Germline trimming cut 4 bases from V and 5 bases from J; bases unmatched to any gene: 8. CDR1 and CDR2 (germline): SNHLY, FYNNEI. The CDR3 protein is CASSVEGQGAETQYF. The CDR3 DNA reads as TGTGCCAGCAGTGTAGAGGGACAGGGAGCGGAGACCCAGTACTTC.

CDR3 region: CASSQPGTGLSYEQYF. CDR3 in DNA: TGTGCCAGCAGCCAACCGGGGACAGGCCTCTCCTACGAGCAGTACTTC. This chain uses TRBV5-4 with TRBJ2-7; 8 bases match TRBD1. Germline CDR1 is SGHNT and CDR2 is YYREEE (reference sequence). This CDR3 is 16 amino acids long. V was clipped by 4 bases and J by 0 bases; unmatched bases: 9. Full variable domain (rest looked up from reference TRBV5-4 and TRBJ2-7): ETGVTQSPTHLIKTRGQQVTLRCSSQSGHNTVSWYQQALGQGPQFIFQYYREEENGRGNFPPRFSGLQFPNYSSELNVNALELDDSALYLCASSQPGTGLSYEQYFGPGTRLTVT.

This clone was seen at least ten times. CDR3 loop: CASSYPLKGGYGYTF. The CDR3 DNA is TGTGCCAGCAGTTACCCGTTAAAGGGAGGGTATGGCTACACCTTC. This chain connects TRBV6-5 to TRBJ1-2; D is undetermined. The germline V and J ends were trimmed by 2 bases and 5 bases, with 15 bases remaining between them. The germline V gene has CDR1 MNHEY and CDR2 SVGAGI. This CDR3 comprises 15 residues.

This clone has only a few counts. The V and J genes are TRBV7-8 and TRBJ2-5; D is ambiguous. The germline V and J ends were trimmed by 0 bases and 5 bases, with 7 bases remaining between them. The CDR3 spans 13 residues. Germline-derived CDR1 and CDR2 are SGHVS and FQNEAQ. CDR3 DNA sequence: TGTGCCAGCAGCTTAGCAGCCCGCGAGACCCAGTACTTC. This sequence encodes CASSLAARETQYF.

This clone is a singleton in its sample. Here the CDR3 DNA reads TGTGCCAGCAGCCCCGGGGGTGGAAGCAATCAGCCCCAGCATTTT. The encoded protein is CASSPGGGSNQPQHF. This rearrangement joins TRBV16 to TRBJ1-5, with D possibly being TRBD1 (5 bases). Per the germline V gene, CDR1 is KGHSY and CDR2 is FQNENV. The ends were cut back, 4 bases at V and 1 base at J, with 11 bases in the middle. CDR3 size: 15 residues. The variable domain in full, with the rest retrieved from reference TRBV16 and TRBJ1-5, is GEEVAQTPKHLVRGEGQKAKLYCAPIKGHSYVFWYQQVLKNEFKFLISFQNENVFDETGMPKERFSAKCLPNSPCSLEIQATKLEDSAVYFCASSPGGGSNQPQHFGDGTRLSIL.

Only a few counts were recorded for this clone. V and J are TRBV30 and TRBJ2-5; D is possibly TRBD2 (5 bases). V gave up 2 bases and J gave up 4 bases, with 23 bases separating them. Germline CDR1 is GTSNPN and CDR2 is SVGIG (reference sequence). The CDR3 is 17 amino acids. The CDR3 DNA reads as TGTGCCTGGAGTACGTGGATCCGGGAACCCACGCGAGAGACCCAGTACTTC. The encoded protein is CAWSTWIREPTRETQYF.

A few counts support this clone. The V and J genes are TRBV7-8 and TRBJ1-1, with D possibly TRBD1 on 5 matching bases. The CDR3 contains 12 residues. CDR1 SGHVS and CDR2 FQNEAQ come from the germline V gene. With 6 bases removed from V and 5 bases from J, the gap between germline ends came to 10 bases. CDR3 loop: CASSPGRTEAFF. CDR3 in DNA: TGTGCCAGCAGTCCAGGGCGGACTGAAGCTTTCTTT.

This clone was seen a handful of times. V is TRBV6-4 and J is TRBJ1-1; 7 bases are a match to TRBD1. The trim removed 6 bases at V and 1 base at J, leaving 5 bases unmatched. Germline assignment: CDR1 MRHNA and CDR2 SNTAGT. This CDR3 has 14 amino acids. The CDR3 nucleotides are TGTGCCAGCAGAGCCGGGACAGCGAACACTGAAGCTTTCTTT. Protein product: CASRAGTANTEAFF.

This clone was counted between two and nine times. This sequence joins TRBV7-8 and TRBJ1-2; D may be TRBD1 (6 bases). This CDR3 contains 14 residues. Trimming took 11 bases from V and 7 from J, leaving 23 bases between them. In germline, CDR1 is SGHVS, CDR2 FQNEAQ. The CDR3 region has the DNA TGTGCCTCCCAGGAACAGGTCCTAGGGGGTGGCTACACCTTC. This gives the protein CASQEQVLGGGYTF.

The chain employs TRBV4-3 and TRBJ2-3; 10 positions agree with TRBD2. In germline, CDR1 is LGHNA, CDR2 YSLEER. The CDR3 is made up of 18 amino acids. V lost 0 bases and J lost 5; bases outside the gene matches: 11. CDR3 DNA sequence: TGCGCCAGCAGCCAAGAATCGGTTTTGAGCGGGAGGGGAGATACGCAGTATTTT. This encodes CASSQESVLSGRGDTQYF.

This clone turned up a few times. The chain has TRBV7-2 and TRBJ2-1, with D possibly matching TRBD1 (6 bases). CDR1 is SGHTA and CDR2 is FQGNSA in the germline V gene. The CDR3 loop spans 15 amino acids. V dropped 2 bases and J dropped 6 bases, with 14 bases sitting between them. The CDR3 loop reads CASSLRWGRSNEQFF. CDR3 DNA sequence: TGTGCCAGCAGCTTACGATGGGGGCGAAGCAATGAGCAGTTCTTC.

This clone was found a few times. The chain carries TRBV6-1 and TRBJ1-6; D is ambiguous. In germline, CDR1 is MNHNS, CDR2 SASEGT. CDR3 length: 13 amino acids. V lost 6 bases and J 6 bases, leaving 9 bases between the germline ends. The CDR3 nucleotides are TGTGCCAGCAGCCAACAAACTAATTCACCCCTCCACTTT. It translates to CASSQQTNSPLHF.

This clone appeared many times. J is TRBJ2-5 and V is TRBV7-8, with 9 bases identical to TRBD2. Losses at the gene ends were 1 base for V and 5 bases for J; bases not matched to a gene: 14. The CDR3 totals 18 residues. The V gene's germline CDR1 is SGHVS and CDR2 FQNEAQ. The CDR3 nucleotides read TGTGCCAGCAGCTTAGACCCTTCGCTAGCGGGGAGCGGGGAGACCCAGTACTTC. Its translation is CASSLDPSLAGSGETQYF.

This clone occurred a few times. The V gene is TRBV28, the J gene TRBJ1-2; weak D call: TRBD1 (6 bases). CDR3 length: 16 residues. Trimming removed 7 bases from V and 1 base from J, with 19 bases in between. Germline CDR1 is MDHEN and CDR2 is SYDVKM. CDR3 DNA sequence: TGTGCCAGCATTGGGGCCCATGGACAGCTTAACTATGGCTACACCTTC. This sequence encodes CASIGAHGQLNYGYTF.

The sample holds a few counts of this clone. This chain connects TRBV18 to TRBJ2-3, with 8 nucleotides matching TRBD1. This CDR3 has 15 amino acids. Germline trimming cut 3 bases from V and 2 bases from J; bases unmatched to any gene: 4. Germline CDR1 is KGHSH and CDR2 is LQKENI. Here the CDR3 DNA reads TGTGCCAGCTCACCCCAGGGGGCGACCACAGATACGCAGTATTTT. Amino acid sequence: CASSPQGATTDTQYF.

This clone was picked up a small number of times. The chain uses TRBV7-8 and TRBJ1-2, with TRBD1 identical over 7 bases. Trimming removed 2 bases from V and 7 bases from J; junction bases left unmatched: 7. The CDR3 runs to 14 residues. The germline gives CDR1 SGHVS, CDR2 FQNEAQ. In DNA, the CDR3 is TGTGCCAGCAGCTTAACGAGGGACAGAACTGGCTACACCTTC. This codes for CASSLTRDRTGYTF.

This clone has ten or more counts. Other DNA variants within this sample encode the same CDR3. The chain has TRBV18 and TRBJ1-1; maybe TRBD1 (5 bases). In germline, CDR1 is KGHSH, CDR2 LQKENI. Trimming took 4 bases from V and 1 from J, leaving 13 bases between them. The CDR3 contains 15 residues. The CDR3, as DNA: TGTGCCAGCTCACTCGGCCAGGGTCAGAACACTGAAGCTTTCTTT. Residues: CASSLGQGQNTEAFF.